A selection of T cell receptor beta chains follows, all from one sample in a study of T cells after yellow fever vaccination. TCRdb ran MiXCR on the 5' RACE reads and lists one entry per CDR3 protein. This sample has 450,000 to 600,000 distinct CDR3 sequences, with around 17% found just once. Sample: PBMCs, taken more than 4 days after the first yellow fever vaccination. Every receptor here comes from a man younger than 35 who received the YFV17D yellow fever vaccine. Both conserved end residues are part of each CDR3. A D gene is named only where the DNA matches it firmly. Only some rows state a clone size, as once, few, many or a class for expanded clones.

clone_size,d_call,v_call,j_call,cdr3_aa,cdr3_nt
NA,TRBD2,TRBV28,TRBJ2-4,CASSLGAGAAKNIQYF,TGTGCCAGCAGTTTAGGAGCGGGGGCGGCCAAAAACATTCAGTACTTC
NA,NA,TRBV14,TRBJ2-1,CASSQGVQTPPYNEQFF,TGTGCCAGCAGCCAAGGGGTTCAGACGCCCCCTTACAATGAGCAGTTCTTC
NA,NA,TRBV3-1,TRBJ2-1,CASSPKRRQIYNEQFF,TGTGCCAGCAGCCCGAAAAGGCGTCAGATTTACAATGAGCAGTTCTTC
NA,TRBD1,TRBV20-1,TRBJ1-4,CSAKTGGGIEKLFF,TGCAGTGCAAAAACAGGGGGAGGAATCGAAAAACTGTTTTTT
NA,NA,TRBV6-5,TRBJ2-5,CASSYSMVGARGETQYF,TGTGCCAGCAGTTACTCGATGGTTGGGGCCAGGGGAGAGACCCAGTACTTC
NA,NA,TRBV12-3/TRBV12-4,TRBJ1-1,CASSFGRGYRTEAFF,TGTGCCAGCAGTTTTGGGAGGGGCTATCGCACTGAAGCTTTCTTT
few,TRBD1,TRBV6-2/TRBV6-3,TRBJ2-4,CASRPSEGAVPDLAKNIQYF,TGTGCCAGCAGACCCTCTGAGGGGGCCGTCCCAGACCTAGCCAAAAACATTCAGTACTTC
NA,NA,TRBV5-1,TRBJ2-1,CASSLGQISTSYNEQFF,TGCGCCAGCAGCTTGGGGCAGATTTCCACATCCTACAATGAGCAGTTCTTC
few,TRBD2,TRBV7-2,TRBJ2-1,CASSPPLAGIGNEQFF,TGTGCCAGCAGCCCCCCACTAGCGGGGATAGGAAATGAGCAGTTCTTC
NA,NA,TRBV27,TRBJ2-1,CASSRQVVYNEQFF,TGTGCCAGCAGTCGTCAGGTAGTCTACAATGAGCAGTTCTTC
NA,TRBD2,TRBV7-2,TRBJ2-5,CASSRGQRGVETQYF,TGTGCCAGCAGCCGGGGCCAGCGGGGGGTAGAGACCCAGTACTTC
few,NA,TRBV7-9,TRBJ1-6,CASSFPGRTANSPLHF,TGTGCCAGCAGTTTCCCGGGGAGGACAGCTAATTCACCCCTCCACTTT
many,NA,TRBV7-9,TRBJ2-1,CASSSLNEQFF,TGTGCCAGCAGCTCGTTAAACGAGCAGTTCTTC
few,NA,TRBV5-1,TRBJ1-1,CASSTQPSNTEAFF,TGCGCCAGCAGCACCCAACCTAGTAACACTGAAGCTTTCTTT
NA,NA,TRBV7-9,TRBJ2-7,CASSTGWKGTSPYEQYF,TGTGCCAGCAGCACGGGATGGAAGGGAACGTCTCCCTACGAGCAGTACTTC
few,NA,TRBV7-2,TRBJ2-2,CASSPQGGTFRGELFF,TGTGCCAGCAGCCCCCAGGGGGGCACCTTTAGAGGGGAGCTGTTTTTT
NA,NA,TRBV6-1,TRBJ2-5,CASGKGLEETQYF,TGTGCCAGCGGTAAGGGGCTTGAAGAGACCCAGTACTTC
NA,TRBD1,TRBV7-8,TRBJ2-3,CASSRGTDTDTQYF,TGTGCCAGCAGTAGGGGGACAGACACAGATACGCAGTATTTT
few,NA,TRBV11-2,TRBJ2-2,CASLNRAGIAGELFF,TGTGCCAGTCTCAACAGGGCGGGTATAGCCGGGGAGCTGTTTTTT
few,NA,TRBV7-2,TRBJ2-7,CASSLPPGNSEQYF,TGTGCCAGCAGCCTTCCCCCCGGGAATTCCGAGCAGTACTTC
few,TRBD2,TRBV11-3,TRBJ2-1,CASSFRGGDEQFF,TGTGCCAGCAGCTTTCGTGGGGGGGATGAGCAGTTCTTC
few,NA,TRBV4-1,TRBJ1-5,CASSQIYSNQPQHF,TGCGCCAGCAGCCAGATATATAGCAATCAGCCCCAGCATTTT
few,NA,TRBV7-2,TRBJ2-5,CASSLAGMGETQYF,TGTGCCAGCAGCTTAGCGGGCATGGGAGAGACCCAGTACTTC
few,NA,TRBV7-9,TRBJ2-5,CASSPRYTLGQETQYF,TGTGCCAGCAGCCCTAGGTACACCTTGGGGCAAGAGACCCAGTACTTC
NA,TRBD1,TRBV7-9,TRBJ1-5,CASSLGTGPQHF,TGTGCCAGCAGCTTAGGGACAGGGCCCCAGCATTTT
few,NA,TRBV12-3/TRBV12-4,TRBJ2-4,CASSPGEGGYIQYF,TGTGCCAGCAGTCCGGGAGAGGGCGGATACATTCAGTACTTC
few,NA,TRBV19,TRBJ2-2,CASSSIRGSDTGELFF,TGTGCCAGTAGTAGTATCAGGGGATCGGACACCGGGGAGCTGTTTTTT
NA,NA,TRBV5-1,TRBJ2-3,CASSLASGSSTDTQYF,TGCGCCAGCAGCTTGGCGTCGGGCTCTAGCACAGATACGCAGTATTTT